This record looks at one TCR beta chain sequence and its context. Its antigen is unidentified. A junction end diverges from the germline sequence, so it may reflect a read error. Thyroid surgery was preceded by no treatment in any patient. The data are from a study of metastatic and nonmetastatic thyroid tumors. Study overall: The study looked at repertoires side by side in blood and in tumor or nodule tissue from malignant and benign thyroid patients.

Study-wide results and limits: In both blood and tumor samples, TCR beta diversity was reported significantly higher for malignant than benign nodules.

From the PCR reads, TCRdb re-called clones with MiXCR. The table shows over 20,000 clones, with about 24% occurring only once. The sequenced sample was tumor tissue. The sequence came from a male donor with papillary thyroid cancer or a benign thyroid nodule (not recorded which). Some clones in this sample may be carry-over from other donors' samples.

This CDR3 is CSAIGETGRGDEQYF. CDR3 DNA sequence: TGCAGCGCTATAGGGGAGACAGGGCGTGGGGACGAGCAGTACTTC. This chain links TRBV20-1 with TRBJ2-7; 7 bases agree with TRBD1. CDR3 length: 15 residues. Germline V CDR1 and CDR2: DFQATT, SNEGSKA (reference sequence).